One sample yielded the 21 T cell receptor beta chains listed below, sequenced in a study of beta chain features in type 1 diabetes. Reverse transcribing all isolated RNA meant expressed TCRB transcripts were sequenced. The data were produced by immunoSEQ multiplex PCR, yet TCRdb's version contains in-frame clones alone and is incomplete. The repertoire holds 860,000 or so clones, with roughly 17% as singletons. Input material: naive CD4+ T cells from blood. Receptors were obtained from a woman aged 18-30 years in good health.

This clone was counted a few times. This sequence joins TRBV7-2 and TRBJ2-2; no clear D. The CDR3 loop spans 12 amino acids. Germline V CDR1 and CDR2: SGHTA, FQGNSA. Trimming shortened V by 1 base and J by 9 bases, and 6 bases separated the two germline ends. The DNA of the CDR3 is TGTGCCAGCAGCTTAGAGGGCCGGGAGCTGTTTTTT. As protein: CASSLEGRELFF.

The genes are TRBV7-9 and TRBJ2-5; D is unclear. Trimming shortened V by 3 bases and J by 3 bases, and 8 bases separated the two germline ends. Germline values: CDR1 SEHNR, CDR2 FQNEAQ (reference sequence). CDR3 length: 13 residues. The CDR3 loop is CASSFRVEETQYF. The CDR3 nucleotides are TGTGCCAGCAGCTTTCGGGTTGAAGAGACCCAGTACTTC.

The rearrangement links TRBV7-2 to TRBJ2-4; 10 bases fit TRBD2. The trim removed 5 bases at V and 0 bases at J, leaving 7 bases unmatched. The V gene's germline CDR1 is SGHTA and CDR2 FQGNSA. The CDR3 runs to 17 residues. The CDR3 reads CASSQTTSGVAKNIQYF. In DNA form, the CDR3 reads TGTGCCAGCAGCCAAACCACTAGCGGGGTAGCCAAAAACATTCAGTACTTC.

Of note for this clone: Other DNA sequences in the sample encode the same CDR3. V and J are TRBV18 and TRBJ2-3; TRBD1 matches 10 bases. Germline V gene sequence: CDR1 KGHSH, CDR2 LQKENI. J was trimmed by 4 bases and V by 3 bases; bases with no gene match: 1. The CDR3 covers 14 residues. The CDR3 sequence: CASSPGTGADTQYF. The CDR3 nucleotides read TGTGCCAGCTCACCCGGGACAGGGGCAGATACGCAGTATTTT.

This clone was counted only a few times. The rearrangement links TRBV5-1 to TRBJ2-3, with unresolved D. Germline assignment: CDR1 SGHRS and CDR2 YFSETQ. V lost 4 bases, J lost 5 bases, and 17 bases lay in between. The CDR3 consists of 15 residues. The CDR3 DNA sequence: TGCGCCAGCAGCACGACCCCCTCGGTTGGAGATACGCAGTATTTT. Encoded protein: CASSTTPSVGDTQYF.

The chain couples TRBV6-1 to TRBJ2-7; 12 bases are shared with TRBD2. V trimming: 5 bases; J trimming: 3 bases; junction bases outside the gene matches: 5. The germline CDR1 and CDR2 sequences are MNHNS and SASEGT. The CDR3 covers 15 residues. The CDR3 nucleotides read TGTGCCAGCAGTTCTCGGGGACTAGCGGGCTACGAGCAGTACTTC. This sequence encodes CASSSRGLAGYEQYF.

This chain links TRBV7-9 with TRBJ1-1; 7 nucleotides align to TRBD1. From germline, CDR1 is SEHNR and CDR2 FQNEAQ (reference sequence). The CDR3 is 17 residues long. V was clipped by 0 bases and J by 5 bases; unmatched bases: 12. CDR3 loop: CASSLATGRFRGTEAFF. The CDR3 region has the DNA TGTGCCAGCAGCTTAGCGACAGGGCGCTTTCGAGGGACTGAAGCTTTCTTT. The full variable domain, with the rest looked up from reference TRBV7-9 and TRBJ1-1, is DTGVSQNPRHKITKRGQNVTFRCDPISEHNRLYWYRQTLGQGPEFLTYFQNEAQLEKSRLLSDRFSAERPKGSFSTLEIQRTEQGDSAMYLCASSLATGRFRGTEAFFGQGTRLTVV.

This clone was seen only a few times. CDR3 bases: TGCAGCGCACGGGGGGGACTAGCAGCCGAGCAGTACTTC. Its translation is CSARGGLAAEQYF. V and J are TRBV29-1 and TRBJ2-7; TRBD2 aligns across 9 bases. The V segment lost 7 bases and the J segment 6 bases; nucleotides outside the gene matches: 10. The length of the CDR3 is 13 residues. The V gene's germline CDR1 is SQVTM and CDR2 ANQGSEA.

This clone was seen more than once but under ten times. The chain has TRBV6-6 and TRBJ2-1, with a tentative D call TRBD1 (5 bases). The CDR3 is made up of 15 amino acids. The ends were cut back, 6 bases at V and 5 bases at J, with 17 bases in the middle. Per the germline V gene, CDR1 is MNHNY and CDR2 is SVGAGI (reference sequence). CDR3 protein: CASRGSVTVNNEQFF. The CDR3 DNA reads TGTGCCAGCAGGGGCTCGGTGACAGTGAACAATGAGCAGTTCTTC.

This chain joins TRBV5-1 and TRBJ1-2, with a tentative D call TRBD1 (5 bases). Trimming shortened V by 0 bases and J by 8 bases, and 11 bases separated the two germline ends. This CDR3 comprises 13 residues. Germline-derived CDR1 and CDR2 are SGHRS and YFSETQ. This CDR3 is CASSLGQGTGYTF. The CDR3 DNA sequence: TGCGCCAGCAGCTTGGGCCAGGGTACGGGCTACACCTTC.

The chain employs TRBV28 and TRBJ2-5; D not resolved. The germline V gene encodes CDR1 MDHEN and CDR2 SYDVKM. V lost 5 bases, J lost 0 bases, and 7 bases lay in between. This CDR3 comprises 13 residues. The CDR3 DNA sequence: TGTGCCAGCAGTCTCCGGAACCAAGAGACCCAGTACTTC. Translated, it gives CASSLRNQETQYF.

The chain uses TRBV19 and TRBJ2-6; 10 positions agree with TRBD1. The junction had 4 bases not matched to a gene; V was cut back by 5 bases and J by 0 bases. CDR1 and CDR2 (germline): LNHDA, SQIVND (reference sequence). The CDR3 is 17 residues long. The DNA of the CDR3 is TGTGCCAGTAGTCCGAGGACAGGGGGCTCTGGGGCCAACGTCCTGACTTTC. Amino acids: CASSPRTGGSGANVLTF.

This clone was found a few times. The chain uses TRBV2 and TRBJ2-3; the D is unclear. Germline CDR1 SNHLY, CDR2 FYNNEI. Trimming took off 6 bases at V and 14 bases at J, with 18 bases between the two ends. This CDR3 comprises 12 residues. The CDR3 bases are TGTGCCAGCAGATACAGCCCCGCCTGGGCGTATTTT. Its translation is CASRYSPAWAYF.

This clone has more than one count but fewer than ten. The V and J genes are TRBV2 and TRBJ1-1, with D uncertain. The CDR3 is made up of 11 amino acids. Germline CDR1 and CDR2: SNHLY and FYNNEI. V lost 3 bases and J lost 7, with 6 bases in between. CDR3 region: CASSEFSEAFF. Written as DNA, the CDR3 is TGTGCCAGCAGTGAGTTCAGTGAAGCTTTCTTT.

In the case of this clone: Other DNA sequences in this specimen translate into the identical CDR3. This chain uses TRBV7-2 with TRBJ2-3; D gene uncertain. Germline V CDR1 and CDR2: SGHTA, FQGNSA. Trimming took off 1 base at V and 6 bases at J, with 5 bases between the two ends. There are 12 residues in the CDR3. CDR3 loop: CASSLVSDTQYF. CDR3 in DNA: TGTGCCAGCAGCTTAGTTTCCGATACGCAGTATTTT.

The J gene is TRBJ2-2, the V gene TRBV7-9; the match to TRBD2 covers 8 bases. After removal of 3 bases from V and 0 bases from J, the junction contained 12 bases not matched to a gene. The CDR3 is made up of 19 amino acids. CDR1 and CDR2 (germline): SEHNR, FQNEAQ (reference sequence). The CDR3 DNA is TGTGCCAGCAGCTTCCGAAGAATAGCGGGACTCGCGAACACCGGGGAGCTGTTTTTT. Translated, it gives CASSFRRIAGLANTGELFF.

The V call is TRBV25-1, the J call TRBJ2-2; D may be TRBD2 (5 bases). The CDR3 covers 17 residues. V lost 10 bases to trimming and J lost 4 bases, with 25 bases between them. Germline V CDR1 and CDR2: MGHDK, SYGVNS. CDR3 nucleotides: TGTGCCACAGCGACGGGCAGCGGAGGTGGGAGCACCGGGGAGCTGTTTTTT. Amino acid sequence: CATATGSGGGSTGELFF.

The CDR3 nucleotides read TGTGCCAGCAGCACGATCGGAACAGGGGGCACCATGACAGATACGCAGTATTTT. Translating gives CASSTIGTGGTMTDTQYF. The chain carries TRBV7-9 and TRBJ2-3, with TRBD1 matching over 9 bases. This CDR3 comprises 18 residues. After removal of 5 bases from V and 3 bases from J, the junction contained 15 bases not matched to a gene. Per the germline V gene, CDR1 is SEHNR and CDR2 is FQNEAQ (reference sequence).

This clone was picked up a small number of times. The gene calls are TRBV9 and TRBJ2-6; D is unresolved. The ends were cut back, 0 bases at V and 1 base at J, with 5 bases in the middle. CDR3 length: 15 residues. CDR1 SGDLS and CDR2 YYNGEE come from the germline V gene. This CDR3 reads CASSVVNSGANVLTF. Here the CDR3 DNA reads TGTGCCAGCAGCGTAGTCAATTCTGGGGCCAACGTCCTGACTTTC.

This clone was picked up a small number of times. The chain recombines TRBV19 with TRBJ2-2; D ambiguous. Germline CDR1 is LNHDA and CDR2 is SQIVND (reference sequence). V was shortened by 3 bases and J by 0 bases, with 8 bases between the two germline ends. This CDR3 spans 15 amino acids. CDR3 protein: CASSIALTNTGELFF. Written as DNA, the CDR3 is TGTGCCAGTAGTATTGCCCTTACGAACACCGGGGAGCTGTTTTTT.

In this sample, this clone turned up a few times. The CDR3 region is CASSVATANNEQFF. The CDR3 bases are TGTGCCAGCAGCGTAGCGACAGCCAACAATGAGCAGTTCTTC. The genes are TRBV9 and TRBJ2-1, with D maybe TRBD1 (5 bases). The CDR3 is 14 residues long. Germline CDR1 SGDLS, CDR2 YYNGEE. With 0 bases removed from V and 5 bases from J, the gap between germline ends came to 9 bases.